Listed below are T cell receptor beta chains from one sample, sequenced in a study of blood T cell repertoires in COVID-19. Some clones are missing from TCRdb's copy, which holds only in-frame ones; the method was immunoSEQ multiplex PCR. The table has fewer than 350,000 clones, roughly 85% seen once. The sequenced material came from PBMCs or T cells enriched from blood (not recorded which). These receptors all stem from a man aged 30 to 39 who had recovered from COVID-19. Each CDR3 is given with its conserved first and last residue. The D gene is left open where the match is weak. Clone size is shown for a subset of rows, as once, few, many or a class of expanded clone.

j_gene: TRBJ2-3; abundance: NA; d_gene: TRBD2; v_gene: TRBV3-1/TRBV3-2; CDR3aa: CASSQVLAGGTDTQYF; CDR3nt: TGTGCCAGCAGCCAAGTACTAGCGGGGGGCACAGATACGCAGTATTTT
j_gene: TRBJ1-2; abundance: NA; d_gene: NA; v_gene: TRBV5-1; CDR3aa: CASSLGWGPDYGYTF; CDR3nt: TGCGCCAGCAGCTTGGGTTGGGGGCCGGACTATGGCTACACCTTC
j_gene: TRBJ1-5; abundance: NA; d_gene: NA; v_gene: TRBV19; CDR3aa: CASNMGGAKPQHF; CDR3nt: TGTGCCAGTAACATGGGGGGGGCTAAGCCCCAGCATTTT
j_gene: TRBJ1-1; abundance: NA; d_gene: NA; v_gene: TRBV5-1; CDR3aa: CASSFGQRGTEAFF; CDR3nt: TGCGCCAGCAGCTTCGGACAGAGGGGCACTGAAGCTTTCTTT
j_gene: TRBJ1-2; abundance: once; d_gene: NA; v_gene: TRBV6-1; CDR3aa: CASSEITGNYGYTF; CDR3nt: TGTGCCAGCAGTGAAATTACGGGGAACTATGGCTACACCTTC
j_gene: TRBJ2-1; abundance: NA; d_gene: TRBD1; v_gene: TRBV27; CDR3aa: CASSSGQGSYNEQFF; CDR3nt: TGTGCCAGCAGTTCGGGACAGGGGTCATACAATGAGCAGTTCTTC
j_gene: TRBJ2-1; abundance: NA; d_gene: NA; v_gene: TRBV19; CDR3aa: CASENVVYNEQFF; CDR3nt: TGTGCCAGCGAGAATGTGGTCTACAATGAGCAGTTCTTC
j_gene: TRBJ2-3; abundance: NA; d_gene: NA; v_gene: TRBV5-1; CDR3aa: CASSLEDSTDTQYF; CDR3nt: TGCGCCAGCAGCTTGGAGGACTCGACAGATACGCAGTATTTT
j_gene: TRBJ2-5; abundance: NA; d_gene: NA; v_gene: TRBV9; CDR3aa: CASSVEGLNIGETQYF; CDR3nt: TGTGCCAGCAGCGTAGAAGGACTAAATATCGGGGAGACCCAGTACTTC
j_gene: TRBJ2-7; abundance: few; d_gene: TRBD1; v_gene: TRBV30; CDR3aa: CAWSVGTGAEQYF; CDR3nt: TGTGCCTGGAGTGTCGGAACAGGGGCCGAGCAGTACTTC
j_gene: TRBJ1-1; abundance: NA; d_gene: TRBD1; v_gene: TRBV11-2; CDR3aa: CASSTDRADTEAFF; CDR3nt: TGTGCCAGCAGTACCGACAGGGCGGACACTGAAGCTTTCTTT
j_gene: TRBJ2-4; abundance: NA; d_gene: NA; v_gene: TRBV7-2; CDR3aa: CASLELAKNIQYF; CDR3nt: TGTGCCAGCTTGGAGTTAGCCAAAAACATTCAGTACTTC